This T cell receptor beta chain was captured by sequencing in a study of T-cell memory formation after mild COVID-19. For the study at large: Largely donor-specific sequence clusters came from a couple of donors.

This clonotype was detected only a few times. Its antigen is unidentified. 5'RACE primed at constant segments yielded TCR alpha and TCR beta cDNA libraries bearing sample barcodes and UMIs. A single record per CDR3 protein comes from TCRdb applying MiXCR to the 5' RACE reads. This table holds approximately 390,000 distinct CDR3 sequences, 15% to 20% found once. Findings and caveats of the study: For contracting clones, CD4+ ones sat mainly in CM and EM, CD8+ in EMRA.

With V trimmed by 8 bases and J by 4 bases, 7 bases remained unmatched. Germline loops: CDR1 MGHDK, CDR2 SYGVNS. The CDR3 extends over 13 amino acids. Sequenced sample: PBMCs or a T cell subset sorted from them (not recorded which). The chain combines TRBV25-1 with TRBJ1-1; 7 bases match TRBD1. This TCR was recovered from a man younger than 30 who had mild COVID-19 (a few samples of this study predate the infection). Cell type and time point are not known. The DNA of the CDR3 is TGTGCCAGCTCTAGGGGGCCTGGCACTGAAGCTTTCTTT. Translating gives CASSRGPGTEAFF.